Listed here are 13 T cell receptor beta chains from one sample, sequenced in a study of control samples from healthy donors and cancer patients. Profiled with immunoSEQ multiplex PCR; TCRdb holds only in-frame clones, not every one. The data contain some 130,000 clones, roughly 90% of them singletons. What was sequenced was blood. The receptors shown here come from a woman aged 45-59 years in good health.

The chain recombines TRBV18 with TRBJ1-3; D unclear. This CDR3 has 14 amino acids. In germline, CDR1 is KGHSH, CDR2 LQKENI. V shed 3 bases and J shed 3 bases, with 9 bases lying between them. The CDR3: CASSPDRLGNTIYF. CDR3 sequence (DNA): TGTGCCAGCTCACCCGACCGCCTTGGAAACACCATATATTTT.

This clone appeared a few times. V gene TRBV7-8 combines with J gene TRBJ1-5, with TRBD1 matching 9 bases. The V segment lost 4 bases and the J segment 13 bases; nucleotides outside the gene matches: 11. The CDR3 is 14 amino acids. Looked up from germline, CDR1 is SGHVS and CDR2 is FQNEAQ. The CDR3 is CASSSNLGQGLQHF. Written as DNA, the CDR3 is TGTGCCAGCAGCTCCAACCTCGGACAGGGGCTTCAGCATTTT.

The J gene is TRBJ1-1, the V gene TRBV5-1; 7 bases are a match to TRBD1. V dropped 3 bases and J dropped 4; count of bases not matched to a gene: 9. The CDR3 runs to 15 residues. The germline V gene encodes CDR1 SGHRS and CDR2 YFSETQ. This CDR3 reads CASSSDNRGPTEAFF. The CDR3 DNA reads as TGCGCCAGCAGCTCAGACAACAGGGGTCCCACTGAAGCTTTCTTT.

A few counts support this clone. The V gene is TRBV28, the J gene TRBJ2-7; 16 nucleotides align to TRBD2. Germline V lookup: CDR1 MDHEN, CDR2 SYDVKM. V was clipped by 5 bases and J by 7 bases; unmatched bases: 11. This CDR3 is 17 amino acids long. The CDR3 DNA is TGTGCCAGCAGTCGGAAGGGACTAGCGGGAGGGCAGCGGGAGCAGTACTTC. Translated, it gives CASSRKGLAGGQREQYF.

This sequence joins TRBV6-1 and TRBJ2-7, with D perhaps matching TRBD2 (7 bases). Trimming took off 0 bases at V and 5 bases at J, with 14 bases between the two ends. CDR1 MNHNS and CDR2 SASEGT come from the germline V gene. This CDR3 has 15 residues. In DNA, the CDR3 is TGTGCCAGCAGTGAAGCGAGGGGGGGCCCAAACGAGCAGTACTTC. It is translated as CASSEARGGPNEQYF.

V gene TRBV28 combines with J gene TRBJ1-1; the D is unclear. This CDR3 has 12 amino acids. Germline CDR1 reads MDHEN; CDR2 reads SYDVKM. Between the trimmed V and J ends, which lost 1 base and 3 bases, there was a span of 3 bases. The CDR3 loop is CASSLLDTEAFF. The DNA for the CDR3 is TGTGCCAGCAGTTTATTGGACACTGAAGCTTTCTTT. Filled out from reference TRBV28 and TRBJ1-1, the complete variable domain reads DVKVTQSSRYLVKRTGEKVFLECVQDMDHENMFWYRQDPGLGLRLIYFSYDVKMKEKGDIPEGYSVSREKKERFSLILESASTNQTSMYLCASSLLDTEAFFGQGTRLTVV.

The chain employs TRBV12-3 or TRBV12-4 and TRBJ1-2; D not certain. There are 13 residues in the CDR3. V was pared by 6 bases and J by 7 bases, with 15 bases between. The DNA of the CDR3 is TGTGCCAGCAGGGGAGACAACCCGGGTGGCTACACCTTC. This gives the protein CASRGDNPGGYTF.

The CDR3 reads CASSSPQGPADTGELFF. CDR3 coding DNA: TGTGCCAGCAGCTCCCCTCAGGGGCCTGCGGACACCGGGGAGCTGTTTTTT. The rearrangement links TRBV7-2 to TRBJ2-2; a possible D gene is TRBD1 (6 bases). V was trimmed by 4 bases and J by 3 bases, leaving 18 bases between them. This CDR3 spans 17 amino acids. The germline CDR1 and CDR2 sequences are SGHTA and FQGNSA.

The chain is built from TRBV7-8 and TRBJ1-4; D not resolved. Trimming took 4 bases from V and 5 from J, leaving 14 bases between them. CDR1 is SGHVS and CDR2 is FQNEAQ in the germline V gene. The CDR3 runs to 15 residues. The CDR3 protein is CASSYRADSNEKLFF. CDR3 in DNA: TGTGCCAGCAGCTACAGAGCGGACTCAAATGAAAAACTGTTTTTT.

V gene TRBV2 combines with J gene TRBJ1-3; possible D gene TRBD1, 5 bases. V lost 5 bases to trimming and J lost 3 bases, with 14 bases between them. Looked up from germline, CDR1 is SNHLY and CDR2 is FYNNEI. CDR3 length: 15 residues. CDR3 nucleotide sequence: TGTGCCAGCAGTATCGACAGAATGGGTGGAAACACCATATATTTT. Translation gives CASSIDRMGGNTIYF.

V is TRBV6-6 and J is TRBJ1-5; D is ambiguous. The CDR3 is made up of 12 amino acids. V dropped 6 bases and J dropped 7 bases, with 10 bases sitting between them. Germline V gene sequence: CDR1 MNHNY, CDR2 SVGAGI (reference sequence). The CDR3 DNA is TGTGCCAGCAGCCCCAGTGGCCAGCCCCAGCATTTT. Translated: CASSPSGQPQHF.

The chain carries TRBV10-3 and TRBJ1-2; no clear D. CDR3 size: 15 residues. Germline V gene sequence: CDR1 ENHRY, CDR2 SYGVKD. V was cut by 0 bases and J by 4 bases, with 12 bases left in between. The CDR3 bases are TGTGCCATCAGTGAGTCGAGTCGCGGGATCTATGGCTACACCTTC. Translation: CAISESSRGIYGYTF.

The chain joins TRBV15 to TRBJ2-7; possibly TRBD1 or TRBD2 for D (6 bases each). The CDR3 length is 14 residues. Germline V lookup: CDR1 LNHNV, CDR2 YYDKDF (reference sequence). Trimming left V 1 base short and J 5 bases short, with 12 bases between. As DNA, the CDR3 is TGTGCCACCAGCAGAGCGGGGGCTAACAACGAGCAGTACTTC. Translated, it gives CATSRAGANNEQYF. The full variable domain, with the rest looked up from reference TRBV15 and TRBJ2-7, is DAMVIQNPRYQVTQFGKPVTLSCSQTLNHNVMYWYQQKSSQAPKLLFHYYDKDFNNEADTPDNFQSRRPNTSFCFLDIRSPGLGDTAMYLCATSRAGANNEQYFGPGTRLTVT.